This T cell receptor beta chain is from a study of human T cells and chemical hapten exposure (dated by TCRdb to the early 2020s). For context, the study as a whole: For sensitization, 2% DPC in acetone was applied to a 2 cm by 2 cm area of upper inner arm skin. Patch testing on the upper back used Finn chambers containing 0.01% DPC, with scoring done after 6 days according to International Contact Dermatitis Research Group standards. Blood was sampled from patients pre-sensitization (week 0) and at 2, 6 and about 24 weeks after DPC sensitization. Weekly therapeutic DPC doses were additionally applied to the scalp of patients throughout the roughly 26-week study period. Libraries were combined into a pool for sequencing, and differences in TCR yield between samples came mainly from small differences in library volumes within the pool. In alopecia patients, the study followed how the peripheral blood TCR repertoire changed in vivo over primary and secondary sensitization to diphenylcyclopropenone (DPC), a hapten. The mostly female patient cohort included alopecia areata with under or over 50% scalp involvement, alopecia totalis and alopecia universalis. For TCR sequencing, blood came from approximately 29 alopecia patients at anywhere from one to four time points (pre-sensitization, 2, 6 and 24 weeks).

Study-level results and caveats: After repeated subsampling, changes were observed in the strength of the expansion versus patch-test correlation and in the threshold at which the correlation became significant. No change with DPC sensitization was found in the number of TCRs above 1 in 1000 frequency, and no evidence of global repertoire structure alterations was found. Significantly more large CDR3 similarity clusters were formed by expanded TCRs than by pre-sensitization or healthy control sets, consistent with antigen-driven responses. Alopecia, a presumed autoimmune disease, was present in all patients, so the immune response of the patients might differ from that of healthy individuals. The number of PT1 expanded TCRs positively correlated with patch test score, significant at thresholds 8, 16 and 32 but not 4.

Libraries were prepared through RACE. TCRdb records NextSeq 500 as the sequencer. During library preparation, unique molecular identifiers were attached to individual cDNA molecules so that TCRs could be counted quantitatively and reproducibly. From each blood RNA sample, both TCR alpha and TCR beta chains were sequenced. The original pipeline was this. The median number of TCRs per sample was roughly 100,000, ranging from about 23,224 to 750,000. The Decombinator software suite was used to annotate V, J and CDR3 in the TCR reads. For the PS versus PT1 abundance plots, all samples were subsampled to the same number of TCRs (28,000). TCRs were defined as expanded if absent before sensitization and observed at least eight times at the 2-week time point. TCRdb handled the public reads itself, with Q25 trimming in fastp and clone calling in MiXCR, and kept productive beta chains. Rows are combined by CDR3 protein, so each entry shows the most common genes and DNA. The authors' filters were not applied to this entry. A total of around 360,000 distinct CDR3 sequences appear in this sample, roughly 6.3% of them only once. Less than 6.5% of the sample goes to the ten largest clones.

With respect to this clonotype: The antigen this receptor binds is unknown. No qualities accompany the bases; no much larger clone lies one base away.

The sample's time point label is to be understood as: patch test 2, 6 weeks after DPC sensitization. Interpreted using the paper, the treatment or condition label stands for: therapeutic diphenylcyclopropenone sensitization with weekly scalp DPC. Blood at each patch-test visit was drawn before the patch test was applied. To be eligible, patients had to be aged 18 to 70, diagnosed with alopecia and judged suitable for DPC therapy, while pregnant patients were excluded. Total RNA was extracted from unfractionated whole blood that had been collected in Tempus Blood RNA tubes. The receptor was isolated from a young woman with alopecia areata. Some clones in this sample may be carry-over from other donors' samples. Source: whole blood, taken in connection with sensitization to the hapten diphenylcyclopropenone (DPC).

CDR3 loop: CASRSEVNSPLHF. The DNA is as follows: TGTGCCAGCAGATCAGAGGTTAATTCACCCCTCCACTTT. The receptor chain draws on TRBV2 and TRBJ1-6, with the D gene not confidently named. From a lookup of the germline V gene, CDR1 and CDR2 are SNHLY and FYNNEI. V was cut back by 6 bases and J by 6 bases, leaving a gap of 9 bases between them. The CDR3 has 13 amino acids, counting the end cysteine and phenylalanine. Only the CDR3 DNA is retained, 39 bases long and in frame from the first base.